The following is a TCR beta chain sequence with its context. Its antigen is not yet known. No qualities accompany the bases; no much larger clone lies one base away. The data derive from a study of cytomegalovirus exposure and HLA in healthy donors (dated by TCRdb to the late 2010s). At the level of the whole study: According to an earlier analysis of 587 of the donors, about 179 million T cells yielded 100 million or so unique TCR beta sequences and approximately 300 Gb of sequence data. The genetic ancestry cluster associated with self-reported Caucasian donors included approximately 85% of the 398 genotyped donors. Approximately 330 gigabases of sequencing data and around 88 million unique TCR sequences made up an early release that covered about 640 HLA-typed donors. In an earlier analysis of 500 to 650 of the donors, high-throughput TCR beta sequencing was used to judge whether each TCR beta V gene segment behaved as functional or pseudogenic. A later genetic analysis took genome-wide SNP genotypes for about 55% of the roughly 670 donors and used that subset as a discovery cohort. In a later analysis, previously published TCR beta repertoires from roughly 710 donors were re-analyzed and high-resolution HLA genotyping was added so that TCR occurrence patterns could be studied. Every discovery cohort repertoire had been produced on one sequencing platform. The study aimed to test whether cataloging public T cell receptors could reveal signatures of past pathogen exposure. The T cell repertoires of several hundred subjects were profiled by immunosequencing and related to cytomegalovirus serostatus. High-throughput TCR immunosequencing, statistical association of individual TCRs with disease status, and machine learning were combined to predict cytomegalovirus infection status. Alongside the repertoire data, information on donor age, sex, ethnicity and CMV serostatus was compiled. Roughly five DR-DQ haplotypes were handled as single units for association and clustering because linkage in the cohort was strong. A separate validation cohort of some 130 different subjects was used in addition to the roughly 640-subject first cohort. Typing coverage varied by locus: roughly 629-630 donors for A, B, C, DRB1 and DQB1; around 560 for DQA1; more than 600 for DPA1; around 450 for DPB1. Class I and class II HLA loci were covered by the typing at four-digit resolution. In the later analysis, no new phenotypic data were used to find candidate immune exposures; instead, reliance was placed on TCR beta sequences and their occurrence across donors. Among 300 to 500 genotyped donors of the cohort, an average of approximately 240,000 unique TCR beta nucleotide sequences was sequenced per donor, of which approximately 19% were non-productive. Overall results and qualifications from the work: Because HLA typing was unavailable for some donors at each locus, only the typed subset was used in association tests. Because counts were too low, about 18 rarely observed V segments, including chromosome 9 orphons, were excluded from the earlier analysis of about 500 of the donors. The cohort was sequenced for TCR beta chains only, and without alpha or paired-chain data the features that could be detected were limited. Cytomegalovirus status was reported to be diagnosed by the classifier with high specificity and sensitivity in both the original and validation cohorts. In a later analysis, several top co-occurrence clusters were reported to appear linked to parvovirus B19, influenza, CMV and Epstein-Barr virus. The 87-base-pair reads could not distinguish some IMGT-functional V segments, including TRBV6-2 and TRBV6-3, so those segments were excluded. In a later genetic analysis, a missense DCLRE1C variant was associated with V-gene and J-gene trimming of TCR beta chains, and the association was replicated in an independent cohort. A cluster of highly shared sequence variants was judged likely to represent a technical artifact of the sequencing pipeline. When HLA alleles, especially DR and DQ, strongly co-occurred, attributing TCR associations to individual alleles was difficult. A further reported finding was that TCR beta sequences accurately predicted the HLA-A and HLA-B alleles for most subjects in the first cohort. Immune exposure information for the cohort was limited to CMV serostatus. Presence/absence analyses assumed roughly uniform sequencing depth across donors, an assumption that may not hold. Correlated functional status among segregating V segments might reflect linkage disequilibrium, but an unknown experimental factor could not be ruled out. In the study, about 150 TCR beta chains were listed as associated with cytomegalovirus. A later analysis found that most CMV-associated TCR beta chains appeared HLA-restricted, with HLA associations seemingly driven largely by CMV exposure. A later analysis found that HLA-associated TCR beta chains were more clonally expanded and had lower generation probabilities than equally common non-associated chains. Most TCR sequences were seen in very few donors, while some public TCRs were found in many individuals. In an earlier analysis of 587 of the donors, most TCR beta V segments appeared in productive rearrangements about 90% or about 30% of the time, broadly matching IMGT annotations. A later analysis found that TCR association rates varied across HLA loci, with DRB1 alleles showing the most associated TCRs and HLA-C alleles the fewest. In a later genetic analysis, fewer N-insertions in productive TCRs were reported among donors in an Asian-associated ancestry cluster than the approximately 710-donor mean. It was suggested by the authors that the approach could potentially be generalized to other disease states and immunological phenotypes. In a later analysis, around 17,000 TCR beta sequences were associated with specific HLA alleles at a false discovery rate of 0.05. In vitro tests confirmed that a few of the cytomegalovirus-associated TCR beta chains recognize cytomegalovirus antigens.

The library was built by means of the immunoSEQ multiplex PCR assay. The multiplex PCR relied on a mix of 60 forward primers for TCR Vbeta segments and 13 reverse primers for TCR Jbeta segments. The CDR3 region of rearranged TCR beta genes was amplified from genomic DNA by a multiplex PCR assay. On the Illumina HiSeq System, the amplified TCR beta libraries were sequenced as 87-base-pair reads. For the original study's pipeline: A later analysis counted about 80 million unique TCR beta chains across the 650 to 800 repertoires, and 10 million to 11 million of these chains were shared by at least two donors. To remove PCR and sequencing errors, raw reads were error-corrected and collapsed into unique sequences using a nearest-neighbor algorithm that merged closely related sequences. V, D and J gene segments were assigned by aligning CDR3 sequences to IMGT reference sequences. For a sequence to be retained, a match of at least six nucleotides to both a V gene segment and a J gene segment was required. A rearrangement was called productive if the CDR3 had no stop codons and remained in frame with V and J, and every other rearrangement was called non-productive. Following IMGT convention, CDR3 was defined as the stretch from the second conserved V-encoded cysteine up to the conserved J-encoded phenylalanine. Sequences without an unambiguous match to a single V gene segment were excluded from the earlier analysis of several hundred of the donors. In an earlier analysis of about 590 of the donors, a V segment was called functional when productive rearrangements were above 56.7%, and segregating when the standard deviation between donors exceeded 5%. A statistical classification framework was developed to diagnose cytomegalovirus status using the catalog of TCR beta chain sequences. In a later analysis, V and J genes were assigned by comparing TCR nucleotide sequences against IMGT/GENE-DB human TR gene sequences. Using the TCRdist pipeline, a later analysis assigned CDR3 sequences along with most-parsimonious VDJ recombination scenarios. In a later analysis, each TCR beta chain was defined by its CDR3 amino acid sequence together with its V-gene family, and reads lacking a unique V-gene family were excluded. As a way to deal with suspected cross-contamination and a sequencing artifact, a later analysis dropped 592 nucleotide sequences that were highly shared and had low generation probability. In a later analysis, a clonal expansion index was calculated for each public chain from normalized within-repertoire ranks of inferred template counts. A later analysis computed generation probabilities with a VDJ recombination model fitted to out-of-frame rearrangements, and checked the results against IGoR. In a later analysis, TCR-TCR, TCR-HLA and TCR-CMV co-occurrence was scored with hypergeometric tests, and a repertoire-size bias correction was applied to TCR pairs. To estimate false discovery rates, a later analysis permuted the HLA or CMV assignments 20 times. A later analysis grouped co-occurring TCRs with DBSCAN, adding TCRdist sequence similarity when clustering within HLA-allele-positive subsets. For co-occurrence clustering, repertoires with fewer than 30,000 or more than 120,000 public chains were excluded, along with a handful of repertoires with anomalous nucleotide sharing. This immuneACCESS table, as held by TCRdb, lists in-frame sequences with V and J called but not all clones. Of the missing ones, under half trace to an unresolved V gene in checked studies; the others have no known cause. That table furnishes V, J and clone size, whereas the DNA furnished D and trimming. In this sample the table shows 150,000 to 200,000 clones, around 86% of which occur a single time. The top ten clonotypes cover around 4.3% of the sample.

Cut back by 0 bases and 2 bases, the V and J ends lie 15 bases apart. The cysteine opens and the phenylalanine closes a CDR3 of 17 amino acids. Just CDR3 DNA is preserved here, 51 bases in frame from base 1. The germline V gene yields SGHDN for CDR1 and FVKESK for CDR2. The cohort consisted of some 670 healthy bone marrow donors. All cohort members were sampled while nominally healthy, although unrecorded immune exposures were likely present. The donor was CMV seropositive and was included in the group of almost 300 seropositive cohort members. A peripheral blood sample was provided by each donor, and peripheral blood mononuclear cells were used for TCR beta sequencing. The Qiagen DNeasy Blood Extraction Kit was used to extract genomic DNA from the blood cell samples.

The receptor was derived from a man aged 45-65 years in good health and CMV-seropositive. The material sequenced was PBMCs. Rearrangement joined TRBV14 to TRBJ2-3; the best D guess is TRBD2, with 7 bases matching. CDR3 sequence: CASSQEGAGAITDTQYF. The nucleotide sequence reads as follows: TGTGCCAGCAGCCAAGAGGGGGCGGGGGCTATCACAGATACGCAGTATTTT.